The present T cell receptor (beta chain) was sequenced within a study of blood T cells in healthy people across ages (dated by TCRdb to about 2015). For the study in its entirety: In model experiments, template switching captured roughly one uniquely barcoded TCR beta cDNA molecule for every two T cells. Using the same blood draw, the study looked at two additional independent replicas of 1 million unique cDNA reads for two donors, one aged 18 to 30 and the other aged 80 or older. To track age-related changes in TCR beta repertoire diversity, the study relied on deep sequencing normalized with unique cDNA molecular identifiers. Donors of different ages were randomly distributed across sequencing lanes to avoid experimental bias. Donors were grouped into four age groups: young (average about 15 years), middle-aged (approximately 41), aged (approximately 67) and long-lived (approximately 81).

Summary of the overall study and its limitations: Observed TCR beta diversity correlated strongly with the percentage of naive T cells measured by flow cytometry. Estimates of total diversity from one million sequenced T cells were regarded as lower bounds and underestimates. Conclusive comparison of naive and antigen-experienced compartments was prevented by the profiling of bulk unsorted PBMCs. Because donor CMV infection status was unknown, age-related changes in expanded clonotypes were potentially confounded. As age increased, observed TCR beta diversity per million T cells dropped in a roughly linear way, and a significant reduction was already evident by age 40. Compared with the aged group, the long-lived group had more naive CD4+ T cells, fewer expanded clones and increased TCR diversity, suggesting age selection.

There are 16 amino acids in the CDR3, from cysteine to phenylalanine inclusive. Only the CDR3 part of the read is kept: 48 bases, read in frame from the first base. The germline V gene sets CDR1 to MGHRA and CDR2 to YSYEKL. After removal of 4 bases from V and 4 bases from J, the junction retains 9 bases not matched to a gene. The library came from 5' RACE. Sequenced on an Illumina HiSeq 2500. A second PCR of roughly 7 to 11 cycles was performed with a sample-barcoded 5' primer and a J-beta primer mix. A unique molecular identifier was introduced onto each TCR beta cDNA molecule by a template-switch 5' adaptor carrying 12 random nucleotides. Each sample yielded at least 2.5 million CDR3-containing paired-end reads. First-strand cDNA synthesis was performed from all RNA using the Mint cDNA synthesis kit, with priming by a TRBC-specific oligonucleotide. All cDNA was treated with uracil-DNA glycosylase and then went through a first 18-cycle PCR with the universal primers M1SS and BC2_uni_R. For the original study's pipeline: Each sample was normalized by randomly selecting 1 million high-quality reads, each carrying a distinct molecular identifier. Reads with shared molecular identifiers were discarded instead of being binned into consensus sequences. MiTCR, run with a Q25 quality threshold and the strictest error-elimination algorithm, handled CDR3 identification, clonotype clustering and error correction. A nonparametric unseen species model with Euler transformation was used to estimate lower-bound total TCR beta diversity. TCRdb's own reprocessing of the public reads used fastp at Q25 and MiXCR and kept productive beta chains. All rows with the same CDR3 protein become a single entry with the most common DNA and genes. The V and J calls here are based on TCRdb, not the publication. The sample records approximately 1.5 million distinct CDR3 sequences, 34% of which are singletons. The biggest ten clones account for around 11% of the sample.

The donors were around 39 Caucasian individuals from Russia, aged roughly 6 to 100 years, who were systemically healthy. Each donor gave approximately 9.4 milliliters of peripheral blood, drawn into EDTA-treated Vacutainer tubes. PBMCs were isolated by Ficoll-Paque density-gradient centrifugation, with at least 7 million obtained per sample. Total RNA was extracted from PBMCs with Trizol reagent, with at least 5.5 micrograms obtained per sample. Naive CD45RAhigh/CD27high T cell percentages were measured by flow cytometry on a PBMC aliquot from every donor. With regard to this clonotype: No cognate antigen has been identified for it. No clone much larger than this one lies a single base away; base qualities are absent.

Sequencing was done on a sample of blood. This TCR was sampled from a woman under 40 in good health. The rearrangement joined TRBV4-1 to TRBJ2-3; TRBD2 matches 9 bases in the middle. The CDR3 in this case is CASSPRAAGGPDTQYF. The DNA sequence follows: TGCGCCAGCAGCCCCCGGGCCGCGGGGGGGCCAGATACGCAGTATTTT.